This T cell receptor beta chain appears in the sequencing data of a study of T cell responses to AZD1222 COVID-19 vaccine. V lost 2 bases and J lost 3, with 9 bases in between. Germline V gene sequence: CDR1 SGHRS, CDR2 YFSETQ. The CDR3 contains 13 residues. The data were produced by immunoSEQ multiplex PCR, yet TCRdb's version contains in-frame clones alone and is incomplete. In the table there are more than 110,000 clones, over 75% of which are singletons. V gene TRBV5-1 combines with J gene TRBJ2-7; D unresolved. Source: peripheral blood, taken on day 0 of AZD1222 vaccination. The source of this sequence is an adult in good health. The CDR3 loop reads CASSFASNYEQYF. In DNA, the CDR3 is TGCGCCAGCAGCTTCGCCAGCAACTACGAGCAGTACTTC.